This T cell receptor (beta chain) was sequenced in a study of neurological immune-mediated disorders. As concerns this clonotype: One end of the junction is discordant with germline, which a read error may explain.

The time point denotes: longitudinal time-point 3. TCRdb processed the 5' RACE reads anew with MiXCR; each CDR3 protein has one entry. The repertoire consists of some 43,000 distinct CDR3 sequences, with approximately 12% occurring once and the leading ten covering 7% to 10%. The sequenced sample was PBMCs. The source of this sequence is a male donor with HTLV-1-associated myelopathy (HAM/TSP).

CDR3 protein: CANSTAWGEQFF. Written as DNA, the CDR3 is TGTGCCAACAGCACCGCCTGGGGTGAGCAGTTCTTC. V gene TRBV11-3 combines with J gene TRBJ2-1; no definite D call. The CDR3 loop spans 12 amino acids. CDR1 and CDR2 from the germline V gene are SGHNT and YENEEA. The variable domain in full, completed from reference TRBV11-3 and TRBJ2-1, reads EAGVVQSPRYKIIEKKQPVAFWCNPISGHNTLYWYLQNLGQGPELLIRYENEEAVDDSQLPKDRFSAERLKGVDSTLKIQPAELGDSAVYLCANSTAWGEQFFGPGTRLTVL.